This T cell receptor (beta chain) was recovered during a study of T cell responses to AZD1222 COVID-19 vaccine. Study details: Second doses at about 4 or about 12 weeks were pooled.

Produced via immunoSEQ multiplex PCR; TCRdb's table is partial and in-frame only. The sample lists under 70,000 clones, roughly 80% occurring once. With regard to this clone: Its matching antigen is unknown.

General study points: Regions 160-218 and 743-854 held dominance among vaccine-associated CD4 TCRs, which spanned spike.

The germline V gene has CDR1 MDHEN and CDR2 SYDVKM. Trimming stripped 6 bases from V and 0 bases from J, with 15 bases between. The CDR3 runs to 16 residues. This clonotype was obtained from an adult in good health. The chain employs TRBV28 and TRBJ1-3; D might be TRBD1 (6 bases). The sample in question was peripheral blood, obtained on day 0 of AZD1222 vaccination. The CDR3 nucleotides are TGTGCCAGCAGCCAAGACAGGAGATTCTCTGGAAACACCATATATTTT. It specifies CASSQDRRFSGNTIYF.